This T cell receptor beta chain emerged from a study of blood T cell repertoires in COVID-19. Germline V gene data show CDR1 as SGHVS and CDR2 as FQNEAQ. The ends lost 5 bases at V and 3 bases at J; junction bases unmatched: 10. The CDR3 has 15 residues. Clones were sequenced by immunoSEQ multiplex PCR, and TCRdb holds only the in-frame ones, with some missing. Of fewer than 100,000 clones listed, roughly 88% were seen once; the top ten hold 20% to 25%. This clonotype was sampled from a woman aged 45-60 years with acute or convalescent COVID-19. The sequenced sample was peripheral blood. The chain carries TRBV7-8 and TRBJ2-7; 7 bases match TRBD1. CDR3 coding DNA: TGTGCCAGCAGCCCATTCCGGGACAGTCACTACGAGCAGTACTTC. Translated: CASSPFRDSHYEQYF.